This T cell receptor (beta chain) was profiled in a study of blood T cells in healthy people across ages. Study conclusions and caveats: In long-lived donors, naive CD4+ cell counts and diversity exceeded those of aged donors. Getting older went along with TCR beta diversity per million T cells dropping roughly linearly.

The germline V gene encodes CDR1 MNHEY and CDR2 SVGAGI. The CDR3 contains 15 residues. Turning to this clonotype: Antigen specificity is unknown.

Primers used in a second PCR of about 6 to 11 cycles were a sample-barcoded 5' primer and a J-beta primer mix. TCRdb reanalysed the 5' RACE reads using MiXCR and keeps one entry per CDR3 protein. In the table there are about 1,400,000 distinct CDR3 sequences, 55% to 75% of which are singletons. Material for sequencing was blood. This receptor was identified in a man younger than 35 in good health. The chain has TRBV6-5 and TRBJ2-4; 7 nucleotides agree with TRBD1. Judging by the DNA end, TRBJ2-7 fits better; the J call may be wrong. The CDR3 spells CASSYSPQGSYEQYF. CDR3 nucleotide sequence: TGTGCCAGCAGTTACTCACCACAGGGGTCCTACGAGCAGTACTTC.